This TCR beta chain was sequenced in a study of blood T cell repertoires in COVID-19. Study-level information: From the United States, Italy and Spain came samples of acute and convalescent COVID-19.

CDR3 length equals 16 residues. Germline values: CDR1 SGHTA, CDR2 FQGNSA. Germline trimming cut 1 base from V and 0 bases from J; bases unmatched to any gene: 3. TCRdb keeps only in-frame clones here, not all; method: immunoSEQ multiplex PCR. The sample includes hundreds of thousands of clones, more than 85% of them seen just once. The J gene is TRBJ2-5, the V gene TRBV7-2; 9 bases are shared with TRBD2. The sequencing sample was made of peripheral blood. The sequence derives from a man between 70 and 80 years old with acute or convalescent COVID-19. CDR3 residues: CASSLVAGGYQETQYF. CDR3 nucleotide sequence: TGTGCCAGCAGCTTAGTTGCGGGGGGGTACCAAGAGACCCAGTACTTC.